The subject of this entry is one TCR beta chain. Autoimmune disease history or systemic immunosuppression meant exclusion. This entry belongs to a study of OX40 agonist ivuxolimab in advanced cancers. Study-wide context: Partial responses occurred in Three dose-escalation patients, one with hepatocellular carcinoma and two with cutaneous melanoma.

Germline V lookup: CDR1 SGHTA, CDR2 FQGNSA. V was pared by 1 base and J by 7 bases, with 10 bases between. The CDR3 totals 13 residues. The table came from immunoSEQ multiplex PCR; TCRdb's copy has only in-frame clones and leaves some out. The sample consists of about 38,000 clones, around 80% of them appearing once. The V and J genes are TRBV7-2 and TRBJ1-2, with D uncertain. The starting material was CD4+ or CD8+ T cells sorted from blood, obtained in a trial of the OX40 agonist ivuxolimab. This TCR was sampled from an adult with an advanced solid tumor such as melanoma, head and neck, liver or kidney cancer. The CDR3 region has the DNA TGTGCCAGCAGCTTAGGTAGTAGGCGTGGCTACACCTTC. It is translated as CASSLGSRRGYTF.